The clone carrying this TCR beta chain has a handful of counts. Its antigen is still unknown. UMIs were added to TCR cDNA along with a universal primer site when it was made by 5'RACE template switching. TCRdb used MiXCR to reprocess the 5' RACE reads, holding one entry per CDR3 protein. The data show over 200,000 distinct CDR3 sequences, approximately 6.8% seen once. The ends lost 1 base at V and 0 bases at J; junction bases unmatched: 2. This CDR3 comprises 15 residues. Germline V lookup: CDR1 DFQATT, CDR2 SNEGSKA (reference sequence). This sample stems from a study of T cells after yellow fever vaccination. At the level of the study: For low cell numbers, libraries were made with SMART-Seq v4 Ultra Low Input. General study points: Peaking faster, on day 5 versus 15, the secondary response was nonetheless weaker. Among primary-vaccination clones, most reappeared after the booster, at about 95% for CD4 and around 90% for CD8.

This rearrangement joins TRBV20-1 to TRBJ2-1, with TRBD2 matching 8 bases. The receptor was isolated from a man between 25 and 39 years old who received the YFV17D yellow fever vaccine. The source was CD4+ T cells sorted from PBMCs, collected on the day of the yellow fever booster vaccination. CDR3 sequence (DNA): TGCAGTGCTAGAGCGGGAGGGAGCTCCTACAATGAGCAGTTCTTC. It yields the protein CSARAGGSSYNEQFF.